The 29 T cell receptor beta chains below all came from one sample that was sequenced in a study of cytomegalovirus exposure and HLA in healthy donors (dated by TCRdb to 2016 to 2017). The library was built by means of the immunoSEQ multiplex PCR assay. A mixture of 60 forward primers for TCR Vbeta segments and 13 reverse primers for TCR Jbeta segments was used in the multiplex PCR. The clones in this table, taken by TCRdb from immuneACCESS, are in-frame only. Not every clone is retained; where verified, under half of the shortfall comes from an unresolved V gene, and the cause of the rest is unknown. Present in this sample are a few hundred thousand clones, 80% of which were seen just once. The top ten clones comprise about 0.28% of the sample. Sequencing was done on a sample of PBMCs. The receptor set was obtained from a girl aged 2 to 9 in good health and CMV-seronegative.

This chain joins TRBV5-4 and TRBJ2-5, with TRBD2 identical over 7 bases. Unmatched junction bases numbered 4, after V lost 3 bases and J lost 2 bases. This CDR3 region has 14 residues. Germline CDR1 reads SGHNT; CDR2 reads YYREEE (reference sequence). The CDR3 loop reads CASSSALAQETQYF. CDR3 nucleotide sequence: TGTGCCAGCAGCTCTGCACTAGCGCAAGAGACCCAGTACTTC.

CDR3 amino acids: CATGSYNEQFF. CDR3 DNA sequence: TGTGCCACCGGGAGTTACAATGAGCAGTTCTTC. This chain uses TRBV28 with TRBJ2-1; the D gene is possibly TRBD2 (6 bases). The CDR3 runs 11 residues. Looked up from germline, CDR1 is MDHEN and CDR2 is SYDVKM. Trimming pared 10 bases from V and 4 bases from J, leaving 8 bases between.

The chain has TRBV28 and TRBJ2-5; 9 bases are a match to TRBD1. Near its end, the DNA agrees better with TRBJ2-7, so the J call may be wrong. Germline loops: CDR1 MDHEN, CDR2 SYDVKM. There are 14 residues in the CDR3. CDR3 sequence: CASTLTDRGYEQYF. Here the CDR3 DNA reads TGTGCCAGCACCCTAACCGACAGGGGGTACGAGCAGTACTTC.

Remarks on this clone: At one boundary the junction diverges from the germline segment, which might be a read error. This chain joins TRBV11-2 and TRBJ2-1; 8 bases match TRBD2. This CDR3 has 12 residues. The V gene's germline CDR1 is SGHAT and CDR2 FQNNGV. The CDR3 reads CASTKEERGLVF. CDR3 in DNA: TGTGCCAGCACCAAAGAGGAGCGGGGGCTGGTCTTC.

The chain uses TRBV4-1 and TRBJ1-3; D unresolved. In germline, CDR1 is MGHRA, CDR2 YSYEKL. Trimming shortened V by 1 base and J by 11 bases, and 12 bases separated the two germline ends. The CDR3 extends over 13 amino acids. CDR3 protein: CASSQVVYGAIYF. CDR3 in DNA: TGCGCCAGCAGCCAAGTTGTCTACGGGGCCATATATTTT.

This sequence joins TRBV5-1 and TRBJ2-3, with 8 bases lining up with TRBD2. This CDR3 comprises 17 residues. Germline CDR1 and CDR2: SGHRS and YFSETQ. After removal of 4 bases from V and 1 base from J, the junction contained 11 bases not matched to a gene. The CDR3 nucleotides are TGCGCCAGCAGCCCCTCCCGTAGCGGGAAGGGCACAGATACGCAGTATTTT. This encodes CASSPSRSGKGTDTQYF.

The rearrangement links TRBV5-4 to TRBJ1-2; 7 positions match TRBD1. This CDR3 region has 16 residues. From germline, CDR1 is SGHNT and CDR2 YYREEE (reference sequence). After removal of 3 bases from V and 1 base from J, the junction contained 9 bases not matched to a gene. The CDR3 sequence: CASSSGTEIFNYGYTF. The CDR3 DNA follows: TGTGCCAGCAGCTCCGGGACAGAGATTTTTAACTATGGCTACACCTTC.

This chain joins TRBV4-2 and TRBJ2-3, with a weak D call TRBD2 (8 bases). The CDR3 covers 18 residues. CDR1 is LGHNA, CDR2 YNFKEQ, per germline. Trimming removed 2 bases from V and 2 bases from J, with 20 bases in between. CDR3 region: CASSQSTGGTVNTDTQYF. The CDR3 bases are TGTGCCAGCAGCCAATCCACGGGGGGGACAGTAAACACAGATACGCAGTATTTT.

CDR3 DNA: TGTGCCAGCAGTTGGGGCAGGGGGCAAGTTGAGCAGTTCTTC. Its translation: CASSWGRGQVEQFF. This chain uses TRBV27 with TRBJ2-1; 8 positions agree with TRBD1. V gave up 4 bases and J gave up 9 bases; unmatched junction bases: 8. This CDR3 region has 14 residues. Germline lookup yields CDR1 MNHEY and CDR2 SMNVEV (reference sequence).

The CDR3 sequence is CASRATGTRTYGYTF. The CDR3 DNA is TGTGCCAGCAGAGCTACCGGGACAAGAACTTATGGCTACACCTTC. This chain joins TRBV6-5 and TRBJ1-2; possibly TRBD1 for D (6 bases). The germline gives CDR1 MNHEY, CDR2 SVGAGI. CDR3 length: 15 amino acids. V was pared by 6 bases and J by 5 bases, with 19 bases between.

In DNA form, the CDR3 reads TGTGCCAGCAGTGATCTCGGCTCCTATAATTCACCCCTCCACTTT. It is translated as CASSDLGSYNSPLHF. This chain uses TRBV2 with TRBJ1-6; D is unresolved. CDR1 and CDR2 from the germline V gene are SNHLY and FYNNEI. The CDR3 consists of 15 residues. Trimming stripped 3 bases from V and 0 bases from J, with 6 bases between.

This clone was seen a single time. The CDR3 coding sequence is TGTGCCAGCAAAGAACGGGCGGGGCTGAGAACTGAAGCTTTCTTT. The encoded protein is CASKERAGLRTEAFF. V is TRBV28 and J is TRBJ1-1; possibly TRBD1 for D (5 bases). The germline V gene encodes CDR1 MDHEN and CDR2 SYDVKM. This CDR3 has 15 amino acids. V lost 7 bases, J lost 5 bases, and 20 bases lay in between. Complete variable domain (other parts from reference TRBV28 and TRBJ1-1): DVKVTQSSRYLVKRTGEKVFLECVQDMDHENMFWYRQDPGLGLRLIYFSYDVKMKEKGDIPEGYSVSREKKERFSLILESASTNQTSMYLCASKERAGLRTEAFFGQGTRLTVV.

The CDR3 region has the DNA TGTGCCAGCAGTTTACTTGGGGCGGGGGGAATTTACAATGAGCAGTTCTTC. Its protein product is CASSLLGAGGIYNEQFF. The rearrangement links TRBV27 to TRBJ2-1; 8 bases line up with TRBD2. The CDR3 sequence is 17 residues long. V lost 2 bases to trimming and J lost 4 bases; unmatched junction nucleotides: 10. CDR1 and CDR2 (germline): MNHEY, SMNVEV (reference sequence).

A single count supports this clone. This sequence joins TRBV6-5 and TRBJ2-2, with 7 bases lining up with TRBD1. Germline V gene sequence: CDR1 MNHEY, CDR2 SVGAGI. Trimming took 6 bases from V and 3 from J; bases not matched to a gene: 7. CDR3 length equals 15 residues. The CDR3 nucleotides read TGTGCCAGCAGGAGGGGGCAGGGTGACACCGGGGAGCTGTTTTTT. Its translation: CASRRGQGDTGELFF.

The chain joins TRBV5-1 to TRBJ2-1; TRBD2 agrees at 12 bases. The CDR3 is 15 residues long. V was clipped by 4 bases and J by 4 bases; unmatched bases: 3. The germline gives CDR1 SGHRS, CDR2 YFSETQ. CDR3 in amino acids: CASSELAGGYNEQFF. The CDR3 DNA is TGCGCCAGCAGCGAACTAGCGGGGGGATACAATGAGCAGTTCTTC.

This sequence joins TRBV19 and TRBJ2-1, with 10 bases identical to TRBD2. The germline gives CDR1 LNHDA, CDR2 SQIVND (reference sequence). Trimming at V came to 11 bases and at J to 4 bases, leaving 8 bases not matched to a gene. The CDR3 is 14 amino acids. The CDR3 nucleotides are TGTGCCGCCGCTACTAGCGGGATTTACAATGAGCAGTTCTTC. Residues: CAAATSGIYNEQFF.

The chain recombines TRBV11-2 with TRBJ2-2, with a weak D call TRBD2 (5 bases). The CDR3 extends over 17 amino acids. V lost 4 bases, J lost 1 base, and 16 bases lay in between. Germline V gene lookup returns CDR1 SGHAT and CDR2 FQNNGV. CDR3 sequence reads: CASSSISGGQNTGELFF. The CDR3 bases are TGTGCCAGCAGCTCGATAAGTGGCGGGCAGAACACCGGGGAGCTGTTTTTT.

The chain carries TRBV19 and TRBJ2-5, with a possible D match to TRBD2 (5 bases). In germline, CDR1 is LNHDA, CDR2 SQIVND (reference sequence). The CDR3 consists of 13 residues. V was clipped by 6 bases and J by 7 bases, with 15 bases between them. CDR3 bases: TGTGCCAGTAGGAAGATGGGGAGCGGGACCCAGTACTTC. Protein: CASRKMGSGTQYF.

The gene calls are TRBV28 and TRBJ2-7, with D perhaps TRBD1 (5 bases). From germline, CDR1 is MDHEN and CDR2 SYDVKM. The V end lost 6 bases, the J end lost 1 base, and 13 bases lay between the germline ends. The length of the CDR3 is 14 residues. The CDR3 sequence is CASRSGAGSYEQYF. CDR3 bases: TGTGCCAGCAGGTCTGGGGCAGGGTCCTACGAGCAGTACTTC. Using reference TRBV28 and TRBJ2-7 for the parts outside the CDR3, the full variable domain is DVKVTQSSRYLVKRTGEKVFLECVQDMDHENMFWYRQDPGLGLRLIYFSYDVKMKEKGDIPEGYSVSREKKERFSLILESASTNQTSMYLCASRSGAGSYEQYFGPGTRLTVT.

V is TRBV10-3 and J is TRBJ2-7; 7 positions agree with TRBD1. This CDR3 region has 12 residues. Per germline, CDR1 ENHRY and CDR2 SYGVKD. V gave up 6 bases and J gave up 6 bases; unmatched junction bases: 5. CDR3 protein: CAIRTTGAEQYF. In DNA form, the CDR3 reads TGTGCCATCAGAACCACAGGGGCCGAGCAGTACTTC.

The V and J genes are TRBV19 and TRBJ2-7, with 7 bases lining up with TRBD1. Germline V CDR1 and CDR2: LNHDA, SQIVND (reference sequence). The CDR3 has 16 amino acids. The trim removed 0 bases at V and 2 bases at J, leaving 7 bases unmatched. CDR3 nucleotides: TGTGCCAGTAGTATAGATGGACAGGACCGAGCCTACGAGCAGTACTTC. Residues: CASSIDGQDRAYEQYF.

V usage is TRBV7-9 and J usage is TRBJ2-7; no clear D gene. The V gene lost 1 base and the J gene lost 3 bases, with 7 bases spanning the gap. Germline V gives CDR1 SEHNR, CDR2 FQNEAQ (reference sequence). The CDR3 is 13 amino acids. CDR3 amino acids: CASSLDSFYEQYF. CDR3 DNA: TGTGCCAGCAGCTTAGATTCGTTCTACGAGCAGTACTTC. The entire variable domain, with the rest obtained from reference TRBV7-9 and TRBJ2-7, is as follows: DTGVSQNPRHKITKRGQNVTFRCDPISEHNRLYWYRQTLGQGPEFLTYFQNEAQLEKSRLLSDRFSAERPKGSFSTLEIQRTEQGDSAMYLCASSLDSFYEQYFGPGTRLTVT.

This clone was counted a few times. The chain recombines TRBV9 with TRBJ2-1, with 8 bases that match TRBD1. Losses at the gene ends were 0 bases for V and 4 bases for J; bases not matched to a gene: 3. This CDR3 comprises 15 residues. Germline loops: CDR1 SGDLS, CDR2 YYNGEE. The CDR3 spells CASSVEGDRYNEQFF. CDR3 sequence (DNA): TGTGCCAGCAGCGTAGAGGGGGACAGGTACAATGAGCAGTTCTTC. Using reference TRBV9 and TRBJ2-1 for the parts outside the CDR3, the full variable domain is DSGVTQTPKHLITATGQRVTLRCSPRSGDLSVYWYQQSLDQGLQFLIQYYNGEERAKGNILERFSAQQFPDLHSELNLSSLELGDSALYFCASSVEGDRYNEQFFGPGTRLTVL.

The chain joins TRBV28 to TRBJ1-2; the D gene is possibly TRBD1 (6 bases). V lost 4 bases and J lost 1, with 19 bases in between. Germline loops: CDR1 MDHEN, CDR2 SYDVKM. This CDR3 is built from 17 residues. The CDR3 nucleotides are TGTGCCAGCAGTTCTGAGGGGGTGGGCCCCGATAACTATGGCTACACCTTC. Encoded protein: CASSSEGVGPDNYGYTF.

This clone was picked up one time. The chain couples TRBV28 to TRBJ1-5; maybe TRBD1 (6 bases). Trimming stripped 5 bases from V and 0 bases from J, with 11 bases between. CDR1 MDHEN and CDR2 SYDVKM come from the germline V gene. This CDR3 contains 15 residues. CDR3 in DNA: TGTGCCAGCAGTCGGGACAATTATAGCAATCAGCCCCAGCATTTT. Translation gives CASSRDNYSNQPQHF.

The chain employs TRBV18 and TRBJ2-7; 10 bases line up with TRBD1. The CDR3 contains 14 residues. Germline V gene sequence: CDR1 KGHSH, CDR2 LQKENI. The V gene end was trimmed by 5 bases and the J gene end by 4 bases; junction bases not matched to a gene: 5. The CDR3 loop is CASSTGQGEYEQYF. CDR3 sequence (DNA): TGTGCCAGCTCAACTGGACAGGGGGAGTACGAGCAGTACTTC.

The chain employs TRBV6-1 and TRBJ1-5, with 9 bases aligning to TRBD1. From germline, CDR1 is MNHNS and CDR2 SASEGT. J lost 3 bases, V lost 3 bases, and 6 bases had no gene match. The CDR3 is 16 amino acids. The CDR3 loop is CASSDSWDRVNQPQHF. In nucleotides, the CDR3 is TGTGCCAGCAGTGACAGTTGGGACAGGGTCAATCAGCCCCAGCATTTT.

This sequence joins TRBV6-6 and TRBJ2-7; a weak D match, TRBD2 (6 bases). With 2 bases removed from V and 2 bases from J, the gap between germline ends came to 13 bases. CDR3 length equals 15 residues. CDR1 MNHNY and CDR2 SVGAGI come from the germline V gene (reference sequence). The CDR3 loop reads CASSYGPSATYEQYF. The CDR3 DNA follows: TGTGCCAGCAGTTACGGGCCTAGCGCGACCTACGAGCAGTACTTC.

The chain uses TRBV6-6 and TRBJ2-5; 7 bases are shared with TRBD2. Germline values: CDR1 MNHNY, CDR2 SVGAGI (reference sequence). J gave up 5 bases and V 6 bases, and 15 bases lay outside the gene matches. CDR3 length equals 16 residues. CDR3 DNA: TGTGCCAGCAGCGGACTAGTCGGGACGGTTGGGGAGACCCAGTACTTC. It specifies CASSGLVGTVGETQYF.